The 6 T cell receptor beta chains listed next were all sequenced from one sample in a study of early T cells in non-severe SARS-CoV-2 infection. TCRdb fed the 5' RACE reads into MiXCR, producing one record per CDR3 protein. The table includes around 72,000 distinct CDR3 sequences, about 9.4% detected once. This sample comprised whole blood, obtained at baseline. Every receptor here comes from an adult who was a healthcare worker with PCR-confirmed SARS-CoV-2 infection or an uninfected control (not recorded which).

Comments on this clonotype: It may be a read error: a sequence one base away is much more abundant. The V and J genes are TRBV20-1 and TRBJ2-3, with D uncertain. Between the trimmed V and J ends, which lost 3 bases and 7 bases, there was a span of 14 bases. Germline CDR1 DFQATT, CDR2 SNEGSKA (reference sequence). This CDR3 contains 13 residues. The CDR3 region has the DNA TGCAGTGCTAGTAGCCTCGAGAGGAATACGCAGTATTTT. This codes for CSASSLERNTQYF.

A few counts support this clonotype. V usage is TRBV7-2 and J usage is TRBJ2-7; D perhaps matches TRBD1 (6 bases). V lost 1 base and J 2 bases, leaving 12 bases between the germline ends. CDR1 is SGHTA and CDR2 is FQGNSA in the germline V gene. The length of the CDR3 is 15 residues. CDR3 sequence reads: CASSLDGRGPYEQYF. The DNA for the CDR3 is TGTGCCAGCAGCTTAGACGGCAGGGGACCCTACGAGCAGTACTTC.

This clonotype has a count of ten or more. V gene TRBV4-3 combines with J gene TRBJ2-7; D possibly corresponds to TRBD1 (5 bases). Per the germline V gene, CDR1 is LGHNA and CDR2 is YSLEER. The CDR3 is 14 amino acids. V lost 1 base, J lost 5 bases, and 12 bases lay in between. The CDR3 is CASSQGGPGNEQYF. Written as DNA, the CDR3 is TGCGCCAGCAGCCAAGGCGGCCCAGGGAACGAGCAGTACTTC.

The chain uses TRBV5-1 and TRBJ1-1, with D perhaps TRBD1 (6 bases). Germline V gene data show CDR1 as SGHRS and CDR2 as YFSETQ. V was trimmed by 0 bases and J by 0 bases, leaving 12 bases between them. The CDR3 length is 16 residues. The CDR3 here is CASSLERGSLNTEAFF. In DNA form, the CDR3 reads TGCGCCAGCAGCTTGGAAAGGGGGAGTTTGAACACTGAAGCTTTCTTT.

V gene TRBV20-1 combines with J gene TRBJ2-3, with TRBD2 matching 9 bases. The ends lost 5 bases at V and 1 base at J; junction bases unmatched: 7. CDR1 and CDR2 (germline): DFQATT, SNEGSKA (reference sequence). CDR3 length: 15 residues. The CDR3 spells CSALGGGVGTDTQYF. The CDR3 bases are TGCAGTGCTCTTGGCGGGGGGGTCGGCACAGATACGCAGTATTTT.

The genes are TRBV7-6 and TRBJ2-3, with 10 bases matching TRBD2. Germline assignment: CDR1 SGHVS and CDR2 FNYEAQ. The CDR3 contains 18 residues. With 1 base clipped from V and 3 bases from J, the junction kept 10 bases outside the gene matches. CDR3 residues: CASSLGLAGAGWTDTQYF. Written as DNA, the CDR3 is TGTGCCAGCAGCTTAGGGCTAGCGGGGGCCGGCTGGACAGATACGCAGTATTTT.